This TCR beta chain was documented in a study of Ad26.COV2.S vaccination and SARS-CoV-2 variants (dated by TCRdb to the early 2020s). About the investigation overall: Donors in the vaccine arm were drawn from COV1001, a phase I-IIa trial of Ad26.COV2.S in healthy adults that was multicentre, randomized, double-blind and placebo-controlled. The TCR-sequenced set comprised around 32 samples: around 20 Ad26.COV2.S vaccine recipients, 5 placebo recipients and 8 SARS-CoV-2 convalescent individuals. Investigators remained blinded to trial group allocation during experiments and outcome assessment. Sequencing of the TCRbeta repertoire served to evaluate the specificity and breadth of SARS-CoV-2-reactive T cell receptors following Ad26.COV2.S vaccination. Trial participants were randomized into five groups of five: low-dose or high-dose Ad26.COV2.S given once or twice, or placebo on both occasions. Ad26.COV2.S was administered intramuscularly at a dose of 5x10^10 or 1x10^11 viral particles, either as one shot or as two shots given 56 days apart.

Explained via the paper, the treatment or condition label denotes: roughly 20 received Ad26.COV2.S at low or high dose, single or two shots; five or six received placebo; per-sample allocation not given. For vaccine and placebo recipients, the sequenced repertoires came from samples collected on day 63 after the first injection. Between 29 July and 7 August 2020, Cohort 1b enrolled 25 adults aged 18-55 years at one site in Boston, USA. Ad26.COV2.S was a replication-incompetent adenovirus type 26 vector that expressed a prefusion-stabilized SARS-CoV-2 spike protein derived from the original Wuhan strain. From the cysteine through the phenylalanine, the CDR3 covers 11 amino acids. The read is trimmed to its CDR3 DNA, 33 bases read in frame from base 1. CDR1 and CDR2 (DFQATT, SNEGSKA) derive from the germline V gene (reference sequence). V gives up 5 bases and J gives up 4 bases, and the segment between their germline ends measures 9 bases.

Remarks on this clone: No cognate antigen has been identified for it. Nothing much larger sits one base from this clone, and base qualities are not available.

TCRbeta CDR3 regions were sequenced with the immunoSEQ Assay. After extraction, genomic DNA underwent amplification by bias-controlled multiplex PCR, followed by high-throughput sequencing. Turning to the authors' computational methods: Collapsing and filtering of sequences were performed to quantify the absolute abundance of each unique TCRbeta CDR3 region. T cell fraction was estimated by normalization of TCRbeta template counts to usable DNA, with usable DNA being measured through amplification of reference genes present in all nucleated cells. Repertoire TCRs were annotated as SARS-CoV-2-specific by exact matching of V gene, CDR3 amino acid sequence and J gene to a known reactive TCR set. The reference SARS-CoV-2 TCR set came from MIRA and was filtered for enrichment in COVID-19-positive ImmuneCODE repertoires, removing public or cross-reactive TCRs. Using the MIRA antigens, annotated TCRs were further analysed by specific ORF or by position within an ORF. Breadth was defined as the number of annotated unique rearrangements divided by the total number of unique productive rearrangements, and depth was defined as the summed frequency of the annotated unique rearrangements. Two-sided Wilcoxon rank-sum tests were used to compare TCR breadth between groups. This immuneACCESS table, as held by TCRdb, lists in-frame sequences with V and J called but not all clones. Of the missing ones, under half trace to an unresolved V gene in checked studies; the others have no known cause. V and J calls and clone size are those listed in that table; D and trimming were worked out from the DNA. A total of around 320,000 clones appear in this sample, roughly 84% of them only once. The top ten clones comprise 1.5% to 2.5% of the sample.

General study outcomes and caveats: The authors noted that the TCR breadth and depth analyses may have underestimated total T cell responses. Comparing responses between vaccine doses or regimens was not something the study was powered to do. Comparable non-spike TCR breadth was observed between vaccine and placebo recipients, consistent with only spike being contained in the vaccine. After vaccination, substantial breadth of spike-specific CD8+ and CD4+ T cell responses was reported. Compared with placebo recipients, Ad26.COV2.S recipients showed higher spike-specific TCR breadth (P = 0.0014).

The sample in question was peripheral blood, obtained in a trial of Ad26.COV2.S vaccine versus placebo. This chain is built from TRBV20-1 and TRBJ2-7, and TRBD2 may be the D gene, going by 6 matching bases. This receptor was obtained from a person between 18 and 60 years old who received the Ad26.COV2.S COVID-19 vaccine or a placebo. Read as DNA, the sequence is TGCAGTGCTTCGGGGGAATACGAGCAGTACTTC. It is translated as CSASGEYEQYF.